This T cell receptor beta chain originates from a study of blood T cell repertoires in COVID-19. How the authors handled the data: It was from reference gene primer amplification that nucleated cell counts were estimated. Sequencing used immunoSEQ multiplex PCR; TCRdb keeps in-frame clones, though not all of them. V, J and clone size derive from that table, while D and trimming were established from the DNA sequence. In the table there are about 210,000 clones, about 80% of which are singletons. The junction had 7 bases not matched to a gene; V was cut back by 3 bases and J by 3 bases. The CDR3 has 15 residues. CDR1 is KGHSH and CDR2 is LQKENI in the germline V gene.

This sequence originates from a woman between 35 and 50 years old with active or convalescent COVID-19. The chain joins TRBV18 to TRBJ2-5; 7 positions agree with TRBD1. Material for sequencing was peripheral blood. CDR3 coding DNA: TGTGCCAGCTCACCCTTCCCCAGGGGGAAAGAGACCCAGTACTTC. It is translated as CASSPFPRGKETQYF.